This T cell receptor beta chain was recovered during a study of PD-1 blockade in classical Hodgkin lymphoma. The overall study: Patients were administered nivolumab (3 mg/kg intravenously) every 2 weeks. Study findings and constraints: Newly diagnosed patients reportedly trailed healthy donors in baseline TCR diversity. Complete responders started with a diversity level that resembled newly diagnosed patients at baseline.

The time point here: cycle 4 day 1 (C4D1), after more than five weeks of nivolumab. Patients all relapsed after autologous stem cell transplantation, and there was variation in brentuximab vedotin exposure. Thawed PBMCs were the source of CD8+ T cells, obtained through magnetic negative selection. CDR1 is MNHEY and CDR2 is SVGAGI in the germline V gene. Trimming took 6 bases from V and 5 from J; bases not matched to a gene: 7. The CDR3 consists of 14 residues. Generated by immunoSEQ multiplex PCR, the TCRdb table keeps only in-frame clones and is missing some. The table includes a few thousand clones, 70% to 75% detected once. This clone was seen a handful of times. Antigen unknown.

The starting material was CD8+ T cells from blood, obtained before the fourth cycle of nivolumab. The V and J genes are TRBV6-5 and TRBJ2-7; 10 nucleotides align to TRBD1. This sequence originates from a human donor with classical Hodgkin lymphoma. The CDR3 nucleotides read TGTGCCAGCAGGACCGGGACAGGGGTCCACGAGCAGTACTTC. Its protein product is CASRTGTGVHEQYF.